Following are 7 T cell receptor beta chains from one sample sequenced in a study of T-cell memory formation after mild COVID-19. MiXCR was run by TCRdb on the 5' RACE reads, yielding one entry per CDR3 protein. The table records about 180,000 distinct CDR3 sequences, 16% of them present only once. Specimen: PBMCs or a T cell subset sorted from them (not recorded which). Source of these receptors: an adult woman who had mild COVID-19 (a few samples of this study predate the infection). Cell type and time point are not known.

This clonotype has only a few counts. The chain couples TRBV14 to TRBJ2-5; D gene ambiguous. Germline V gene lookup returns CDR1 SGHDN and CDR2 FVKESK. V lost 0 bases and J lost 5, with 22 bases in between. The CDR3 length is 18 residues. The CDR3 here is CASSQELGRSKGLETQYF. The CDR3 nucleotides are TGTGCCAGCAGCCAAGAGCTAGGGCGATCTAAGGGTCTGGAGACCCAGTACTTC.

The chain joins TRBV5-1 to TRBJ2-7; TRBD2 is a possible D gene (5 bases). The CDR3 spans 14 residues. Germline values: CDR1 SGHRS, CDR2 YFSETQ. The V end was cut by 3 bases, the J end by 5 bases, with 15 bases between. CDR3 nucleotide sequence: TGCGCCAGCAGCTCCGAGCGGTTGGGCCACGAGCAGTACTTC. Its translation: CASSSERLGHEQYF.

This clonotype has a handful of counts. The chain employs TRBV12-3 or TRBV12-4 and TRBJ2-2; 11 nucleotides line up with TRBD1. The CDR3 has 14 amino acids. V trimming: 10 bases; J trimming: 7 bases; junction bases outside the gene matches: 8. DNA for the CDR3: TGTGCCACCCGGGGGACAGGGGGTTTCGGGGAGCTGTTTTTT. As protein: CATRGTGGFGELFF.

The chain recombines TRBV29-1 with TRBJ1-2; 9 nucleotides match TRBD1. The CDR3 covers 16 residues. V lost 6 bases and J lost 2; bases outside the gene matches: 13. Germline V lookup: CDR1 SQVTM, CDR2 ANQGSEA. CDR3: CSVATRDRVLNYGYTF. The CDR3 nucleotides read TGCAGCGTGGCAACCCGGGACAGGGTCCTCAACTATGGCTACACCTTC.

This clonotype was observed a handful of times. This chain links TRBV7-9 with TRBJ2-3; D is unclear. V lost 3 bases to trimming and J lost 1 base, with 11 bases between them. Germline-derived CDR1 and CDR2 are SEHNR and FQNEAQ (reference sequence). This CDR3 region has 15 residues. This CDR3 reads CASSFARGGTDTQYF. In nucleotides, the CDR3 is TGTGCCAGCAGCTTCGCGCGTGGCGGCACAGATACGCAGTATTTT.

This clonotype came up many times. This sequence joins TRBV27 and TRBJ2-6, with D hard to call. V lost 4 bases and J lost 2, with 6 bases in between. Germline CDR1 and CDR2: MNHEY and SMNVEV (reference sequence). This CDR3 is 14 amino acids long. The CDR3 region is CASSSPAGANVLTF. CDR3 nucleotides: TGTGCCAGCAGTTCCCCGGCTGGGGCCAACGTCCTGACTTTC. The full variable domain, its missing parts supplied by reference TRBV27 and TRBJ2-6, is EAQVTQNPRYLITVTGKKLTVTCSQNMNHEYMSWYRQDPGLGLRQIYYSMNVEVTDKGDVPEGYKVSRKEKRNFPLILESPSPNQTSLYFCASSSPAGANVLTFGAGSRLTVL.

There are many counts of this clonotype. The rearrangement joins TRBV30 to TRBJ2-7; TRBD2 aligns across 8 bases. Trimming took 0 bases from V and 5 from J; bases not matched to a gene: 3. The CDR3 is 13 amino acids. The germline V gene has CDR1 GTSNPN and CDR2 SVGIG (reference sequence). CDR3 sequence reads: CAWSVGTRNEQYF. CDR3 nucleotide sequence: TGTGCCTGGAGTGTCGGGACTAGGAACGAGCAGTACTTC.